Listed here are 26 T cell receptor beta chains from one sample, sequenced in a study of T-cell memory formation after mild COVID-19. Each CDR3 protein gets one entry after TCRdb re-called the 5' RACE reads with MiXCR. The table includes roughly 150,000 distinct CDR3 sequences, 13% to 15% detected once. Sequencing was carried out using PBMCs or a T cell subset sorted from them (not recorded which). Every receptor here comes from an adult woman who had mild COVID-19 (a few samples of this study predate the infection). Cell type and time point are not known.

The table lists this clonotype with a few counts. The rearrangement uses TRBV29-1 and TRBJ2-3, with D hard to call. The CDR3 is made up of 13 amino acids. V was pared by 4 bases and J by 6 bases, with 14 bases between. Germline loops: CDR1 SQVTM, CDR2 ANQGSEA. The CDR3 coding sequence is TGCAGCGTTGGCACACCGTACTTGGATACGCAGTATTTT. Translated, it gives CSVGTPYLDTQYF.

This clonotype was observed a few times. The gene calls are TRBV29-1 and TRBJ2-7; D might be TRBD2 (5 bases). The V end was cut by 1 base, the J end by 0 bases, with 7 bases between. The V gene's germline CDR1 is SQVTM and CDR2 ANQGSEA. CDR3 length: 13 amino acids. Here the CDR3 DNA reads TGCAGCGTTGAAGTAGGGAGCTCCTACGAGCAGTACTTC. Translating it yields CSVEVGSSYEQYF.

This clonotype has a handful of counts. V gene TRBV7-9 combines with J gene TRBJ2-1; D unclear. CDR1 and CDR2 from the germline V gene are SEHNR and FQNEAQ (reference sequence). The V end was cut by 6 bases, the J end by 7 bases, with 7 bases between. The CDR3 extends over 11 amino acids. CDR3 sequence reads: CASSTANEQFF. The CDR3 DNA sequence: TGTGCCAGCAGTACAGCAAATGAGCAGTTCTTC.

The chain uses TRBV7-8 and TRBJ1-5; weak D call: TRBD1 (5 bases). The CDR3 runs to 14 residues. V was shortened by 5 bases and J by 7 bases, with 15 bases between the two germline ends. From germline, CDR1 is SGHVS and CDR2 FQNEAQ. CDR3 in amino acids: CASSAPREYQPQHF. The CDR3 DNA reads TGTGCCAGCAGCGCCCCCAGGGAATACCAGCCCCAGCATTTT. Supplemented by reference TRBV7-8 and TRBJ1-5, the full variable domain reads GAGVSQSPRYKVAKRGQDVALRCDPISGHVSLFWYQQALGQGPEFLTYFQNEAQLDKSGLPSDRFFAERPEGSVSTLKIQRTQQEDSAVYLCASSAPREYQPQHFGDGTRLSIL.

The table lists this clonotype with a few counts. The rearrangement links TRBV7-9 to TRBJ1-1; a possible D gene is TRBD1 (6 bases). The CDR3 sequence is 15 residues long. Germline loops: CDR1 SEHNR, CDR2 FQNEAQ (reference sequence). Trimming shortened V by 1 base and J by 5 bases, and 14 bases separated the two germline ends. The CDR3 protein is CASSLGRTASTEAFF. The CDR3 DNA reads TGTGCCAGCAGCTTAGGTCGGACAGCCTCTACTGAAGCTTTCTTT.

The rearrangement joins TRBV20-1 to TRBJ2-1; D gene ambiguous. Trimming took off 8 bases at V and 0 bases at J, with 11 bases between the two ends. Germline V lookup: CDR1 DFQATT, CDR2 SNEGSKA (reference sequence). This CDR3 comprises 13 residues. CDR3 in amino acids: CSLTRSSYNEQFF. DNA for the CDR3: TGCAGTCTAACCAGGAGCTCCTACAATGAGCAGTTCTTC.

V usage is TRBV27 and J usage is TRBJ1-6, with D perhaps matching TRBD1 (5 bases). The ends were cut back, 5 bases at V and 8 bases at J, with 10 bases in the middle. CDR3 length: 13 amino acids. Germline V gene sequence: CDR1 MNHEY, CDR2 SMNVEV (reference sequence). The CDR3 coding sequence is TGTGCCAGCAGTCTTGGACAACATTCACCCCTCCACTTT. Residues: CASSLGQHSPLHF.

This clonotype was seen only a few times. The V and J genes are TRBV14 and TRBJ1-2; D is unclear. V shed 3 bases and J shed 2 bases, with 10 bases lying between them. The CDR3 has 14 residues. Germline V gene lookup returns CDR1 SGHDN and CDR2 FVKESK. For the CDR3, the DNA is TGTGCCAGCAGCCACTCGGGGATCAACTATGGCTACACCTTC. Encoded protein: CASSHSGINYGYTF.

This clonotype was counted a few times. The chain carries TRBV10-3 and TRBJ2-1; 8 bases are a match to TRBD1. Germline V gene data show CDR1 as ENHRY and CDR2 as SYGVKD. After removal of 4 bases from V and 3 bases from J, the junction contained 8 bases not matched to a gene. This CDR3 has 16 amino acids. CDR3 in DNA: TGTGCCATCAGTGGCTCGACCGGGACAGGCTACAATGAGCAGTTCTTC. This codes for CAISGSTGTGYNEQFF.

This clonotype showed up just a few times. The chain links TRBV18 to TRBJ2-1, with D tentatively TRBD1 (6 bases). The CDR3 length is 13 residues. V was pared by 2 bases and J by 10 bases, with 12 bases between. CDR1 is KGHSH and CDR2 is LQKENI in the germline V gene. The CDR3 sequence: CASSPGQTREQFF. DNA for the CDR3: TGTGCCAGCTCACCAGGACAGACCAGAGAGCAGTTCTTC.

This clonotype came up a few times. The chain has TRBV11-2 and TRBJ2-2; 7 positions agree with TRBD1. V shed 4 bases and J 3 bases; nucleotides not matched to a gene: 8. The CDR3 is made up of 16 amino acids. Germline V CDR1 and CDR2: SGHAT, FQNNGV. CDR3 sequence: CASSSPWDSHTGELFF. CDR3 bases: TGTGCCAGCAGCTCCCCATGGGACAGCCACACCGGGGAGCTGTTTTTT.

The rearrangement uses TRBV20-1 and TRBJ2-7; 7 positions match TRBD2. From germline, CDR1 is DFQATT and CDR2 SNEGSKA (reference sequence). With V trimmed by 0 bases and J by 3 bases, 11 bases remained unmatched. The CDR3 sequence is 16 residues long. DNA for the CDR3: TGCAGTGCTAGAGATTCCTTGGGGGGGGTACGCTACGAGCAGTACTTC. This translates into CSARDSLGGVRYEQYF.

V usage is TRBV3-1 and J usage is TRBJ2-7; maybe TRBD1 (6 bases). The length of the CDR3 is 16 residues. The V end was cut by 2 bases, the J end by 2 bases, with 16 bases between. The germline V gene has CDR1 LGHDT and CDR2 YNNKEL (reference sequence). This chain's CDR3 is CASSQSGATGTYEQYF. CDR3 in DNA: TGTGCCAGCAGCCAAAGTGGGGCGACAGGAACCTACGAGCAGTACTTC.

For the CDR3, the DNA is TGCGCCAGCAGCTTGGCAGAGGAAAATATCCGCACAGATACGCAGTATTTT. It is translated as CASSLAEENIRTDTQYF. V usage is TRBV5-1 and J usage is TRBJ2-3; D is undetermined. The V gene lost 0 bases and the J gene lost 1 base, with 15 bases spanning the gap. Germline V gives CDR1 SGHRS, CDR2 YFSETQ. CDR3 length: 17 amino acids.

The chain recombines TRBV20-1 with TRBJ2-5, with 16 bases identical to TRBD2. This CDR3 is 16 amino acids long. Germline V gene data show CDR1 as DFQATT and CDR2 as SNEGSKA (reference sequence). Unmatched junction bases numbered 3, after V lost 3 bases and J lost 2 bases. The CDR3, as DNA: TGCAGTGCTAGCGGGACTAGCGGGAGGGTACAAGAGACCCAGTACTTC. This codes for CSASGTSGRVQETQYF.

V and J are TRBV5-1 and TRBJ1-2; 9 bases map to TRBD1. The V gene's germline CDR1 is SGHRS and CDR2 YFSETQ. V was pared by 4 bases and J by 3 bases, with 7 bases of the junction left unmatched. The CDR3 consists of 15 residues. In DNA, the CDR3 is TGCGCCAGCAGCCCAGGGACAGGGCGGGACTATGGCTACACCTTC. It codes for CASSPGTGRDYGYTF.

This clonotype was counted a few times. The chain employs TRBV7-3 and TRBJ2-3, with D perhaps TRBD2 (5 bases). Germline CDR1 SGHTA, CDR2 FQGTGA. This CDR3 has 13 residues. The V end was cut by 7 bases, the J end by 6 bases, with 14 bases between. The CDR3 is CASTREPGDTQYF. CDR3 DNA: TGTGCCAGCACCCGTGAGCCGGGGGATACGCAGTATTTT.

The V gene is TRBV20-1, the J gene TRBJ2-5; D is unresolved. The CDR3 has 11 amino acids. CDR1 and CDR2 (germline): DFQATT, SNEGSKA (reference sequence). Trimming removed 5 bases at V and 3 bases at J, with 7 bases between. Here the CDR3 reads CSAVLEETQYF. The CDR3, as DNA: TGCAGTGCTGTCCTCGAAGAGACCCAGTACTTC.

The rearrangement joins TRBV7-6 to TRBJ2-6; D is undetermined. Trimming stripped 3 bases from V and 0 bases from J, with 6 bases between. CDR3 size: 15 residues. Germline V gene sequence: CDR1 SGHVS, CDR2 FNYEAQ. The CDR3 bases are TGTGCCAGCAGCTTTGGCGACTCTGGGGCCAACGTCCTGACTTTC. Encoded protein: CASSFGDSGANVLTF.

The rearrangement joins TRBV5-6 to TRBJ1-5; weak D call: TRBD1 (5 bases). The V end lost 2 bases, the J end lost 1 base, and 13 bases lay between the germline ends. Germline CDR1 and CDR2: SGHDT and YYEEEE. The CDR3 is 16 amino acids. The CDR3 sequence: CASSFGGVWSNQPQHF. The CDR3 DNA is TGTGCCAGCAGCTTCGGGGGGGTATGGAGCAATCAGCCCCAGCATTTT.

This clonotype was recorded a few times. The rearrangement joins TRBV9 to TRBJ2-2, with TRBD1 as a possible D gene (6 bases). Between the trimmed V and J ends, which lost 4 bases and 1 base, there was a span of 11 bases. CDR1 and CDR2 from the germline V gene are SGDLS and YYNGEE. The CDR3 contains 15 residues. Here the CDR3 reads CASSPPDRNTGELFF. The CDR3 DNA reads as TGTGCCAGCAGCCCCCCGGACAGGAACACCGGGGAGCTGTTTTTT. Using reference TRBV9 and TRBJ2-2 for the parts outside the CDR3, the full variable domain is DSGVTQTPKHLITATGQRVTLRCSPRSGDLSVYWYQQSLDQGLQFLIQYYNGEERAKGNILERFSAQQFPDLHSELNLSSLELGDSALYFCASSPPDRNTGELFFGEGSRLTVL.

V gene TRBV6-6 combines with J gene TRBJ2-3; 7 bases agree with TRBD2. J was trimmed by 3 bases and V by 5 bases; bases with no gene match: 8. Germline assignment: CDR1 MNHNY and CDR2 SVGAGI (reference sequence). The CDR3 length is 15 residues. In DNA, the CDR3 is TGTGCCAGCAGTCCCCTACTAGCGAGTACAGATACGCAGTATTTT. Protein: CASSPLLASTDTQYF.

In its sample, this clonotype was seen a few times. This chain links TRBV30 with TRBJ2-7; D ambiguous. The V gene's germline CDR1 is GTSNPN and CDR2 SVGIG (reference sequence). V gave up 0 bases and J gave up 4 bases, with 10 bases separating them. The CDR3 is 13 residues long. The CDR3 coding sequence is TGTGCCTGGAGTGTGCGACTGCCATACGAGCAGTACTTC. Its translation is CAWSVRLPYEQYF.

The genes are TRBV7-2 and TRBJ2-3; maybe TRBD2 (6 bases). Germline V gene data show CDR1 as SGHTA and CDR2 as FQGNSA. Deletions cut 2 bases from V and 1 base from J, with 10 bases between. The CDR3 contains 15 residues. CDR3 loop: CASSLRGGGTDTQYF. The DNA for the CDR3 is TGTGCCAGCAGCTTAAGAGGCGGGGGCACAGATACGCAGTATTTT.

The CDR3 DNA reads TGTGCCAGCAGTGTCCGCGGGTCGACAGGGCTCCACAATCCCCTATCATATGGCTACACCTTC. This gives the protein CASSVRGSTGLHNPLSYGYTF. V usage is TRBV6-5 and J usage is TRBJ1-2; TRBD1 agrees at 7 bases. The CDR3 is made up of 21 amino acids. Trimming cost V 5 bases and J 5 bases; bases outside gene matches: 29. Germline loops: CDR1 MNHEY, CDR2 SVGAGI.

There are a few counts of this clonotype. The gene calls are TRBV6-5 and TRBJ2-1, with 8 bases identical to TRBD2. The CDR3 runs 14 residues. The V segment lost 10 bases and the J segment 4 bases; nucleotides outside the gene matches: 9. Germline V lookup: CDR1 MNHEY, CDR2 SVGAGI. The CDR3: CAISAGGAYNEQFF. The CDR3 region has the DNA TGTGCCATTTCGGCGGGGGGCGCTTACAATGAGCAGTTCTTC.